Below are 10 T cell receptor beta chains sequenced from a single sample in a study of cytomegalovirus exposure and HLA in healthy donors. 13 Jbeta primers and 60 Vbeta primers were used for the PCR. The data were produced by immunoSEQ multiplex PCR, yet TCRdb's version contains in-frame clones alone and is incomplete. The repertoire consists of roughly 130,000 clones, with more than 55% occurring once and the leading ten covering 6.5%. Sequencing used PBMCs. These receptors came from a woman aged 55-69 years in good health and CMV-seronegative.

This clone was observed at least ten times. This sequence joins TRBV2 and TRBJ2-7, with D possibly matching TRBD2 (6 bases). The CDR3 has 16 amino acids. The V end lost 2 bases, the J end lost 5 bases, and 19 bases lay between the germline ends. Germline loops: CDR1 SNHLY, CDR2 FYNNEI. The DNA for the CDR3 is TGTGCCAGCAGTGAATCCCCCAGGGAGGCAGGCGACGAGCAGTACTTC. Its protein product is CASSESPREAGDEQYF.

In its sample, this clone was seen once. The chain couples TRBV4-3 to TRBJ1-2; D is undetermined. Trimming left V 0 bases short and J 0 bases short, with 8 bases between. From germline, CDR1 is LGHNA and CDR2 YSLEER. The CDR3 consists of 15 residues. The CDR3 bases are TGCGCCAGCAGCCAAGATGGCAGTTCTAACTATGGCTACACCTTC. The encoded protein is CASSQDGSSNYGYTF.

The V call is TRBV6-1, the J call TRBJ1-5; tentative D call: TRBD1 (5 bases). This CDR3 comprises 15 residues. Trimming removed 3 bases from V and 2 bases from J, with 11 bases in between. Per germline, CDR1 MNHNS and CDR2 SASEGT. CDR3 DNA: TGTGCCAGCAGTGACGGGGGGTGGGGCAATCAGCCCCAGCATTTT. It specifies CASSDGGWGNQPQHF.

The chain carries TRBV7-2 and TRBJ2-7, with D perhaps matching TRBD2 (7 bases). V lost 0 bases and J lost 5, with 17 bases in between. Germline-derived CDR1 and CDR2 are SGHTA and FQGNSA. The CDR3 is made up of 16 amino acids. CDR3 in amino acids: CASSLAWGRENHEQYF. DNA of the CDR3: TGTGCCAGCAGCTTAGCGTGGGGGCGGGAGAACCACGAGCAGTACTTC. Complete variable domain (other parts from reference TRBV7-2 and TRBJ2-7): GAGVSQSPSNKVTEKGKDVELRCDPISGHTALYWYRQSLGQGLEFLIYFQGNSAPDKSGLPSDRFSAERTGGSVSTLTIQRTQQEDSAVYLCASSLAWGRENHEQYFGPGTRLTVT.

This CDR3 reads CASSSAGGPAEQFF. The CDR3 nucleotides are TGCGCCAGCAGCAGTGCGGGAGGGCCTGCTGAGCAGTTCTTC. This chain connects TRBV5-1 to TRBJ2-1; TRBD2 matches 9 bases. Germline CDR1 and CDR2: SGHRS and YFSETQ. This CDR3 spans 14 amino acids. V trimming: 4 bases; J trimming: 9 bases; junction bases outside the gene matches: 8.

This chain links TRBV2 with TRBJ2-7; 9 bases line up with TRBD1. The CDR3 extends over 14 amino acids. Trimming cost V 2 bases and J 3 bases; bases outside gene matches: 2. Germline CDR1 and CDR2: SNHLY and FYNNEI. The CDR3 region has the DNA TGTGCCAGCAGTGAAAGGACAGGGGTCTACGAGCAGTACTTC. It specifies CASSERTGVYEQYF.

The genes are TRBV28 and TRBJ2-1, with D perhaps TRBD2 (6 bases). The CDR3 has 13 amino acids. From germline, CDR1 is MDHEN and CDR2 SYDVKM. The V and J ends lost 7 bases and 2 bases respectively, with 9 bases between them. The CDR3 is CASNGGPYNEQFF. The CDR3 nucleotides are TGTGCCAGCAACGGAGGGCCCTACAATGAGCAGTTCTTC.

In DNA form, the CDR3 reads TGCAGTGCTAAGGTAGCTGAGACCCAGTACTTC. This codes for CSAKVAETQYF. The V gene is TRBV20-1, the J gene TRBJ2-5; no definite D call. CDR3 length: 11 residues. The germline V gene encodes CDR1 DFQATT and CDR2 SNEGSKA (reference sequence). Trimming removed 4 bases at V and 5 bases at J, with 8 bases between.

The J gene is TRBJ1-2, the V gene TRBV28; D is possibly TRBD1 (5 bases). This CDR3 spans 12 amino acids. Germline assignment: CDR1 MDHEN and CDR2 SYDVKM. The V end lost 6 bases, the J end lost 4 bases, and 9 bases lay between the germline ends. The CDR3 spells CASRRGTYGYTF. The CDR3 DNA is TGTGCCAGCAGACGCGGGACCTATGGCTACACCTTC.

This chain joins TRBV5-4 and TRBJ2-3; 12 positions match TRBD2. The V gene's germline CDR1 is SGHNT and CDR2 YYREEE (reference sequence). This CDR3 has 15 amino acids. With 5 bases clipped from V and 3 bases from J, the junction kept 4 bases outside the gene matches. The CDR3 coding sequence is TGTGCCAGCAGGCGAGGACTAGCGGGAACAGATACGCAGTATTTT. Protein product: CASRRGLAGTDTQYF. Based on the CDR3 plus reference TRBV5-4 and TRBJ2-3, the full variable domain is ETGVTQSPTHLIKTRGQQVTLRCSSQSGHNTVSWYQQALGQGPQFIFQYYREEENGRGNFPPRFSGLQFPNYSSELNVNALELDDSALYLCASRRGLAGTDTQYFGPGTRLTVL.